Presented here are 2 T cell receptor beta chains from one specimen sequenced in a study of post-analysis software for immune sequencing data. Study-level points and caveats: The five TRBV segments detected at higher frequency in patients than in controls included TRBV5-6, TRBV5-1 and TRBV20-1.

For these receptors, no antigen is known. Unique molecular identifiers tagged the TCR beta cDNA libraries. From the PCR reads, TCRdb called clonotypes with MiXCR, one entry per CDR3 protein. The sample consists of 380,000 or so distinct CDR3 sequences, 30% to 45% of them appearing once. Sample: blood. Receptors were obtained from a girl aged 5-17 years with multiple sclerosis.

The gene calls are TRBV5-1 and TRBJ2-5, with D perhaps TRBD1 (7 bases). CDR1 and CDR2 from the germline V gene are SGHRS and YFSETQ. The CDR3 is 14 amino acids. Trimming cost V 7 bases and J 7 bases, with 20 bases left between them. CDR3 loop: CASHGGTEGATQYF. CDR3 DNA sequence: TGCGCCAGCCATGGCGGGACAGAAGGGGCGACCCAGTACTTC.

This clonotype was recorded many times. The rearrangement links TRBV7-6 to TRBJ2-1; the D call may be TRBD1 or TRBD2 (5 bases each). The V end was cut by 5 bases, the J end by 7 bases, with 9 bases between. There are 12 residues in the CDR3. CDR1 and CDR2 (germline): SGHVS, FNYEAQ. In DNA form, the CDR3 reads TGTGCCAGCAGCCCTTGGGGGAATGAGCAGTTCTTC. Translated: CASSPWGNEQFF.